The subject of this entry is one TCR beta chain. Its cognate antigen is unknown. The sample comes from a study of cytomegalovirus exposure and HLA in healthy donors. Study-level results: The investigators catalogued 150 to 200 TCR beta chains as cytomegalovirus-associated.

Use of 60 Vbeta and 13 Jbeta primers characterized the PCR. TCRdb keeps only in-frame clones here, not all; method: immunoSEQ multiplex PCR. The sample consists of 200,000 to 250,000 clones, 70% to 85% of them appearing once. The germline V and J ends were trimmed by 1 base and 6 bases, with 9 bases remaining between them. Germline values: CDR1 GTSNPN, CDR2 SVGIG (reference sequence). The CDR3 has 13 residues. This rearrangement joins TRBV30 to TRBJ2-2; D not certain. The source of this sequence is a woman aged 55-69 years in good health and CMV-seropositive. Material for sequencing was PBMCs. CDR3 bases: TGTGCCTGGAGTGGAGGTCGGCCCGGGGAGCTGTTTTTT. This translates into CAWSGGRPGELFF.